Following are 28 T cell receptor beta chains from one sample sequenced in a study of cytotoxic CD8 clonotypes in ibrutinib-treated CLL. Clones were sequenced by immunoSEQ multiplex PCR, and TCRdb holds only the in-frame ones, with some missing. The sample includes approximately 100,000 clones, more than 55% of them seen just once. Sequenced here: PBMCs, sampled after 24 months of ibrutinib treatment. The origin of the receptors is a human donor with chronic lymphocytic leukemia.

This chain uses TRBV5-1 with TRBJ1-2, with a tentative D call TRBD1 (5 bases). Germline lookup yields CDR1 SGHRS and CDR2 YFSETQ. The germline V and J ends were trimmed by 3 bases and 7 bases, with 16 bases remaining between them. The CDR3 is 14 residues long. The CDR3 DNA is TGCGCCAGCAGCTCAGATAACCCGGGACCTGGCTACACCTTC. Translation: CASSSDNPGPGYTF.

This clone was picked up a small number of times. This chain links TRBV18 with TRBJ2-7, with 10 positions matching TRBD1. Germline CDR1 is KGHSH and CDR2 is LQKENI. The V gene end was trimmed by 1 base and the J gene end by 0 bases; junction bases not matched to a gene: 3. There are 16 residues in the CDR3. CDR3 residues: CASSPQGTGASYEQYF. The CDR3, as DNA: TGTGCCAGCTCACCACAGGGGACAGGGGCCTCCTACGAGCAGTACTTC.

This clone was seen a handful of times. This rearrangement joins TRBV6-6 to TRBJ2-2, with a tentative D call TRBD1 (6 bases). This CDR3 contains 13 residues. The germline V gene has CDR1 MNHNY and CDR2 SVGAGI (reference sequence). The ends were cut back, 11 bases at V and 0 bases at J, with 10 bases in the middle. CDR3 sequence: CAGRGSNTGELFF. The CDR3 coding sequence is TGTGCCGGAAGGGGGTCGAACACCGGGGAGCTGTTTTTT.

At least ten counts were recorded for this clone. The chain recombines TRBV19 with TRBJ2-1, with TRBD2 identical over 9 bases. Germline V gene lookup returns CDR1 LNHDA and CDR2 SQIVND (reference sequence). The CDR3 runs 17 residues. The V and J ends lost 8 bases and 0 bases, in that order; junction bases with no gene match: 11. The CDR3 protein is CASSRGSGGSSYNEQFF. The CDR3 DNA sequence: TGTGCCAGTTCGAGGGGTAGCGGGGGCAGCTCCTACAATGAGCAGTTCTTC.

The chain links TRBV6-4 to TRBJ1-2; 11 nucleotides match TRBD1. In germline, CDR1 is MRHNA, CDR2 SNTAGT. The CDR3 has 14 amino acids. The trim removed 4 bases at V and 7 bases at J, leaving 5 bases unmatched. CDR3 nucleotide sequence: TGTGCCAGCAGTGTTGGACAGGGGGCGGGTGGCTACACCTTC. As protein: CASSVGQGAGGYTF.

The chain carries TRBV10-3 and TRBJ1-4; 7 bases fit TRBD1. The germline V gene encodes CDR1 ENHRY and CDR2 SYGVKD. The CDR3 loop spans 15 amino acids. Trimming removed 4 bases from V and 5 bases from J; junction bases left unmatched: 7. The CDR3 protein is CAISGDRVENEKLFF. The CDR3, as DNA: TGTGCCATCAGTGGGGACAGAGTTGAGAATGAAAAACTGTTTTTT.

This chain links TRBV7-9 with TRBJ1-4, with D perhaps matching TRBD1 (6 bases). Germline V lookup: CDR1 SEHNR, CDR2 FQNEAQ (reference sequence). V gave up 3 bases and J gave up 4 bases, with 12 bases separating them. This CDR3 contains 15 residues. CDR3 nucleotides: TGTGCCAGCAGCTTGGGGGGCGACTTTAATGAAAAACTGTTTTTT. This sequence encodes CASSLGGDFNEKLFF.

The chain links TRBV7-6 to TRBJ2-7; D gene ambiguous. V dropped 5 bases and J dropped 0 bases, with 14 bases sitting between them. Germline CDR1 reads SGHVS; CDR2 reads FNYEAQ. The CDR3 spans 15 residues. The CDR3 region has the DNA TGTGCCAGCAGCAGTTATGGGGATATCTCCTACGAGCAGTACTTC. Translation: CASSSYGDISYEQYF.

The V call is TRBV5-1, the J call TRBJ2-2; D remains ambiguous. V was clipped by 0 bases and J by 4 bases, with 7 bases between them. Per the germline V gene, CDR1 is SGHRS and CDR2 is YFSETQ. The CDR3 spans 14 residues. CDR3 nucleotides: TGCGCCAGCAGCTTGGGATACACCACCGGGGAGCTGTTTTTT. It yields the protein CASSLGYTTGELFF. The variable domain in full, with the rest retrieved from reference TRBV5-1 and TRBJ2-2, is KAGVTQTPRYLIKTRGQQVTLSCSPISGHRSVSWYQQTPGQGLQFLFEYFSETQRNKGNFPGRFSGRQFSNSRSEMNVSTLELGDSALYLCASSLGYTTGELFFGEGSRLTVL.

The gene calls are TRBV5-1 and TRBJ1-1, with 9 positions matching TRBD1. Germline values: CDR1 SGHRS, CDR2 YFSETQ. The length of the CDR3 is 14 residues. V was clipped by 4 bases and J by 6 bases; unmatched bases: 7. CDR3 sequence reads: CASSKGQGISEAFF. The CDR3 DNA sequence: TGCGCCAGCAGCAAGGGACAGGGAATTTCTGAAGCTTTCTTT.

V is TRBV30 and J is TRBJ1-1; D is unresolved. V lost 4 bases, J lost 11 bases, and 17 bases lay in between. Germline-derived CDR1 and CDR2 are GTSNPN and SVGIG (reference sequence). This CDR3 is built from 12 residues. The CDR3 here is CAWIRASDDAFF. CDR3 nucleotides: TGTGCCTGGATACGCGCTTCTGATGACGCTTTCTTT.

The V gene is TRBV7-8, the J gene TRBJ2-2; D may be TRBD2 (5 bases). This CDR3 comprises 15 residues. V lost 6 bases and J lost 4, with 15 bases in between. Germline V gene data show CDR1 as SGHVS and CDR2 as FQNEAQ. CDR3 sequence reads: CASRGLQRATGELFF. CDR3 bases: TGTGCCAGCAGGGGCCTTCAGAGGGCCACCGGGGAGCTGTTTTTT.

In DNA, the CDR3 is TGTGCCAGTAGTATTGGGCAGGGAAATCAGCCCCAGCATTTT. It is translated as CASSIGQGNQPQHF. The chain is built from TRBV19 and TRBJ1-5; D perhaps matches TRBD1 (5 bases). Germline values: CDR1 LNHDA, CDR2 SQIVND (reference sequence). The V end was cut by 3 bases, the J end by 4 bases, with 10 bases between. The CDR3 runs to 14 residues. Supplemented by reference TRBV19 and TRBJ1-5, the full variable domain reads DGGITQSPKYLFRKEGQNVTLSCEQNLNHDAMYWYRQDPGQGLRLIYYSQIVNDFQKGDIAEGYSVSREKKESFPLTVTSAQKNPTAFYLCASSIGQGNQPQHFGDGTRLSIL.

The J gene is TRBJ2-7, the V gene TRBV29-1; D may be TRBD1 (5 bases). With 4 bases removed from V and 3 bases from J, the gap between germline ends came to 10 bases. The germline V gene has CDR1 SQVTM and CDR2 ANQGSEA. This CDR3 has 12 amino acids. The CDR3 reads CSVARQSYEQYF. The CDR3 region has the DNA TGCAGCGTTGCCCGACAGAGCTACGAGCAGTACTTC.

The rearrangement links TRBV9 to TRBJ1-4, with a tentative D call TRBD1 (5 bases). The V and J ends lost 1 base and 8 bases respectively, with 15 bases between them. The CDR3 is 15 amino acids. Germline loops: CDR1 SGDLS, CDR2 YYNGEE. CDR3 in amino acids: CASSVRGEIDEKLFF. In DNA, the CDR3 is TGTGCCAGCAGCGTAAGGGGCGAGATAGACGAAAAACTGTTTTTT.

This clone has only one observation. The V and J genes are TRBV29-1 and TRBJ1-2; perhaps TRBD1 as D (5 bases). The V and J ends lost 8 bases and 7 bases respectively, with 17 bases between them. Per the germline V gene, CDR1 is SQVTM and CDR2 is ANQGSEA. There are 12 residues in the CDR3. Here the CDR3 DNA reads TGCAGCCTAGTGTCGGGGCTCGGTGGCTACACCTTC. Protein product: CSLVSGLGGYTF. The full variable domain, with the rest looked up from reference TRBV29-1 and TRBJ1-2, is SAVISQKPSRDICQRGTSLTIQCQVDSQVTMMFWYRQQPGQSLTLIATANQGSEATYESGFVIDKFPISRPNLTFSTLTVSNMSPEDSSIYLCSLVSGLGGYTFGSGTRLTVV.

V is TRBV6-5 and J is TRBJ2-7; 7 bases fit TRBD2. CDR1 is MNHEY, CDR2 SVGAGI, per germline. CDR3 length: 14 amino acids. Trimming at V came to 6 bases and at J to 4 bases, leaving 9 bases not matched to a gene. The CDR3 region has the DNA TGTGCCAGCAGAAGCCCCCTGGGAGGGTACGAGCAGTACTTC. Translation gives CASRSPLGGYEQYF.

Ten or more counts support this clone. One base away lies a much larger clone, so this may be a sequencing read error. The chain links TRBV4-2 to TRBJ1-2; tentatively, D is TRBD1 (6 bases). CDR3 length equals 15 residues. Per the germline V gene, CDR1 is LGHNA and CDR2 is YNFKEQ. V lost 0 bases, J lost 4 bases, and 12 bases lay in between. Here the CDR3 reads CASSQDISGAYGYTF. The DNA of the CDR3 is TGTGCCAGCAGCCAAGATATTTCAGGGGCCTATGGCTACACCTTC.

The chain has TRBV13 and TRBJ2-1, with D possibly TRBD2 on 6 matching bases. The V gene's germline CDR1 is PRHDT and CDR2 FYEKMQ (reference sequence). Trimming left V 5 bases short and J 3 bases short, with 17 bases between. The CDR3 totals 16 residues. CDR3 amino acids: CASSNRLSGNYNEQFF. The CDR3 nucleotides read TGTGCCAGCAGCAACCGACTTAGCGGCAACTACAATGAGCAGTTCTTC. The full variable domain, in which reference TRBV13 and TRBJ2-1 provide the parts outside the CDR3, is AAGVIQSPRHLIKEKRETATLKCYPIPRHDTVYWYQQGPGQDPQFLISFYEKMQSDKGSIPDRFSAQQFSDYHSELNMSSLELGDSALYFCASSNRLSGNYNEQFFGPGTRLTVL.

The chain uses TRBV9 and TRBJ2-3, with D tentatively TRBD1 (6 bases). Germline loops: CDR1 SGDLS, CDR2 YYNGEE. CDR3 length equals 13 residues. Trimming took off 3 bases at V and 8 bases at J, with 13 bases between the two ends. The CDR3 bases are TGTGCCAGCAGCGCCGACCTACAGGGTACGCAGTATTTT. Its protein product is CASSADLQGTQYF. The whole variable domain, filled in from reference TRBV9 and TRBJ2-3, reads DSGVTQTPKHLITATGQRVTLRCSPRSGDLSVYWYQQSLDQGLQFLIQYYNGEERAKGNILERFSAQQFPDLHSELNLSSLELGDSALYFCASSADLQGTQYFGPGTRLTVL.

This clone was found a few times. This sequence joins TRBV4-1 and TRBJ2-1; no reliable D call. Germline-derived CDR1 and CDR2 are MGHRA and YSYEKL. Trimming pared 0 bases from V and 9 bases from J, leaving 3 bases between. This CDR3 is built from 11 residues. For the CDR3, the DNA is TGCGCCAGCAGCCAAGAAGGTGAGCAGTTCTTC. Amino acids: CASSQEGEQFF.

This clone occurred a few times. This sequence joins TRBV28 and TRBJ2-7, with D hard to call. V lost 4 bases to trimming and J lost 5 bases, with 6 bases between them. CDR3 length equals 11 residues. Germline CDR1 reads MDHEN; CDR2 reads SYDVKM. The CDR3 DNA sequence: TGTGCCAGCAGTTGGCGGAACGAGCAGTACTTC. This gives the protein CASSWRNEQYF.

V usage is TRBV19 and J usage is TRBJ1-1; D may be TRBD1 (5 bases). The CDR3 contains 16 residues. CDR1 is LNHDA and CDR2 is SQIVND in the germline V gene (reference sequence). Deletions cut 0 bases from V and 0 bases from J, with 11 bases between. The CDR3 region has the DNA TGTGCCAGTAGTATAGATCCTGCGGGGCTGAACACTGAAGCTTTCTTT. This sequence encodes CASSIDPAGLNTEAFF. The variable domain in full, with the rest retrieved from reference TRBV19 and TRBJ1-1, is DGGITQSPKYLFRKEGQNVTLSCEQNLNHDAMYWYRQDPGQGLRLIYYSQIVNDFQKGDIAEGYSVSREKKESFPLTVTSAQKNPTAFYLCASSIDPAGLNTEAFFGQGTRLTVV.

This clone occurred a few times. The J gene is TRBJ1-1, the V gene TRBV4-2, with a weak D call TRBD1 (6 bases). V was pared by 1 base and J by 3 bases, with 15 bases between. This CDR3 spans 16 amino acids. Germline CDR1 is LGHNA and CDR2 is YNFKEQ. This CDR3 is CASSQVVGGGDTEAFF. CDR3 DNA sequence: TGTGCCAGCAGCCAAGTTGTTGGGGGCGGGGACACTGAAGCTTTCTTT.

This clone was seen a handful of times. The chain joins TRBV5-1 to TRBJ2-3; no clear D gene. This CDR3 is 12 amino acids long. V gave up 1 base and J gave up 4 bases, with 4 bases separating them. Germline V gene lookup returns CDR1 SGHRS and CDR2 YFSETQ. CDR3 sequence reads: CASSLRSDTQYF. The CDR3 coding sequence is TGCGCCAGCAGCTTGAGGTCAGATACGCAGTATTTT. The full variable domain, its missing parts supplied by reference TRBV5-1 and TRBJ2-3, is KAGVTQTPRYLIKTRGQQVTLSCSPISGHRSVSWYQQTPGQGLQFLFEYFSETQRNKGNFPGRFSGRQFSNSRSEMNVSTLELGDSALYLCASSLRSDTQYFGPGTRLTVL.

The rearrangement links TRBV7-9 to TRBJ2-6; tentatively, D is TRBD1 (5 bases). The CDR3 covers 17 residues. V was clipped by 5 bases and J by 0 bases, with 14 bases between them. The germline V gene encodes CDR1 SEHNR and CDR2 FQNEAQ (reference sequence). Here the CDR3 DNA reads TGTGCCAGCAGCCCAAAGGGGTTGGTCTCTGGGGCCAACGTCCTGACTTTC. This encodes CASSPKGLVSGANVLTF.

The rearrangement links TRBV7-9 to TRBJ1-2; D not certain. Germline V gene data show CDR1 as SEHNR and CDR2 as FQNEAQ (reference sequence). V was pared by 2 bases and J by 2 bases, with 12 bases between. The CDR3 extends over 15 amino acids. Here the CDR3 reads CASSLFSPQNYGYTF. CDR3 nucleotide sequence: TGTGCCAGCAGCTTATTTTCGCCCCAGAACTATGGCTACACCTTC.

The chain joins TRBV4-3 to TRBJ1-3, with unresolved D. The CDR3 length is 16 residues. From germline, CDR1 is LGHNA and CDR2 YSLEER. V was clipped by 1 base and J by 2 bases, with 12 bases between them. CDR3 sequence (DNA): TGCGCCAGCAGCCAAGGTCGGGAACAACCTGGAAACACCATATATTTT. It yields the protein CASSQGREQPGNTIYF.